The clone carrying this T cell receptor beta chain was picked up a small number of times. The data were obtained in a study of Ad26.COV2.S vaccination and SARS-CoV-2 variants. Assay used: immunoSEQ multiplex PCR; TCRdb lists only in-frame clones, some missing. This table holds around 400,000 clones, around 90% found once. Germline-derived CDR1 and CDR2 are MNHEY and SVGAGI. V lost 10 bases and J lost 8, with 17 bases in between. The CDR3 runs to 13 residues. As for treatment: around 19 received Ad26.COV2.S at low or high dose, single or two shots; about 5 received placebo; per-sample allocation not given. The samples were gathered on day 63 after the first injection of vaccine or placebo.

This sample comprised peripheral blood, obtained in a trial of Ad26.COV2.S vaccine versus placebo. This sequence joins TRBV6-5 and TRBJ1-4; D remains unclear. The TCR originated in a person aged 18-65 years who received the Ad26.COV2.S COVID-19 vaccine or a placebo. CDR3 amino acids: CAIGQVPAEKLFF. DNA of the CDR3: TGTGCCATCGGTCAGGTACCGGCGGAAAAACTGTTTTTT.